Listed below are T cell receptor beta chains from one sample, sequenced in a study of cytomegalovirus exposure and HLA in healthy donors. The method was immunoSEQ multiplex PCR; TCRdb's version includes in-frame clones alone and lacks a portion of them. The sample carries roughly 180,000 clones, around 84% recorded once. The material sequenced was PBMCs. These receptors were obtained from a girl aged 2-9 years in good health and CMV-seropositive. Each CDR3 is given with its conserved first and last residue. A D gene is named only where the DNA matches it firmly. Expanded clones get a size class; other rows say once, few or many, or leave the size out.

V	J	size	D	DNA	CDR3
TRBV27	TRBJ1-1	.	TRBD1	TGTGCCAGCAGTTTAGCTGGGACAGGGGAATGTGAAGCTTTCTTT	CASSLAGTGECEAFF
TRBV11-2	TRBJ1-1	.	TRBD1	TGTGCCAGCAGCCAACAGGGGGCTGGTTTCTTT	CASSQQGAGFF
TRBV28	TRBJ1-5	once	.	TGTGCCAGCAGTTTTAATCTGAAGGAGTCCGGCAATCAGCCCCAGCATTTT	CASSFNLKESGNQPQHF
TRBV30	TRBJ1-2	once	TRBD1	TGTGCCTGGAGTAGGAATGGACAGGGAAATGGCTACACCTTC	CAWSRNGQGNGYTF
TRBV2	TRBJ2-7	few	TRBD1	TGTGCCAGCAGTGAAGGGATGGGGACAGATCCGTACTTC	CASSEGMGTDPYF
TRBV15	TRBJ2-7	.	.	TGTGCCACCAGCAACAGGGTGGATTACGAGCAGTACTTC	CATSNRVDYEQYF
TRBV30	TRBJ1-2	.	.	TGTGCCGGAAGGAGACGAGCTAACTATGGCTACACCTTC	CAGRRRANYGYTF
TRBV4-1	TRBJ2-7	.	TRBD1	TGCGCCAGCAGCCAAGGTTTACAGGGGTTCGCCTACGAGCAGTACTTC	CASSQGLQGFAYEQYF
TRBV2	TRBJ1-5	.	TRBD1	TGTGCCAGCCAACAGGGGGCTCAGCCCCAGCATTTT	CASQQGAQPQHF
TRBV10-1	TRBJ2-2	.	TRBD1	TGCGCCAGCCGGGACAGGGACAACACCGGGGAGCTGTTTTTT	CASRDRDNTGELFF
TRBV28	TRBJ2-1	.	TRBD2	TGTGCCAGCAGTTCATCCGGGACTAGCGGGAGTGTGGTGTGGTTCTTC	CASSSSGTSGSVVWFF
TRBV4-2	TRBJ2-5	few	.	TGTGCCAGCAGCCAAGATGCGGGAATCCAAGAGACCCAGTACTTC	CASSQDAGIQETQYF
TRBV4-1	TRBJ2-5	.	TRBD2	TGCGCCAGCAGCCAAGCGTGGACTAGCCAAGAGACCCAGTACTTC	CASSQAWTSQETQYF
TRBV2	TRBJ1-2	.	TRBD1	TGTGCCAGCAGTGAAGGGCCATTCACTTTGGACAGGGCTGGCTACACCTTC	CASSEGPFTLDRAGYTF
TRBV10-1	TRBJ2-1	.	.	TGCGCCAGCAGTGCCGGGATGGACAATGAGCAGTTCTTC	CASSAGMDNEQFF
TRBV30	TRBJ1-1	.	.	TGTGCCTGGAGGGGACACCTGCAAAGGAGCACTGAAGCCTTCTTT	CAWRGHLQRSTEAFF
TRBV5-6	TRBJ1-2	.	.	TGTGCCAGCAGCCCGCAGGGCCACGATGGCTACACCTTC	CASSPQGHDGYTF
TRBV5-4	TRBJ2-1	.	TRBD2	TGTGCCAGCAGCTTAAGCGGGGCTTCCTACAATGAGCAGTTCTTC	CASSLSGASYNEQFF
TRBV9	TRBJ2-1	.	.	TGTGCCAGCAGCCCAGGACACTACAATGAGCAGTTCTTC	CASSPGHYNEQFF
TRBV10-3	TRBJ2-3	.	.	TGTGCCACCCTAGGCCATTTCACAGATACGCAGTATTTT	CATLGHFTDTQYF
TRBV2	TRBJ2-1	.	.	TGTGCCAGTAAACAGGAAGACAATGAGCAGTTCTTC	CASKQEDNEQFF
TRBV5-4	TRBJ1-2	.	.	TGTGCCAGCAGCTTGGGCCGGGACACCCTAAAGCACTTTAGCTATGGCTACACCTTC	CASSLGRDTLKHFSYGYTF
TRBV6-1	TRBJ2-3	.	.	TGTGCCAGCAGTCTTGCAGATACGCAGTATTTT	CASSLADTQYF
TRBV6-5	TRBJ2-7	.	TRBD1	TGTGCCAGCAGCCACCGCCGGGACAGGCCCCACGAGCAGTACTTC	CASSHRRDRPHEQYF
TRBV14	TRBJ2-1	.	.	TGTGCCAGCAGTTACTATTCTAACAATGAGCAGTTCTTC	CASSYYSNNEQFF
TRBV29-1	TRBJ1-1	.	.	TGCAGCGTTCTCTGGAACACTGAAGCTTTCTTT	CSVLWNTEAFF
TRBV30	TRBJ1-2	.	TRBD1	TGTGCCTGGAGGCCGGTTTTGACAGGGGCATATGGCTACACCTTC	CAWRPVLTGAYGYTF
TRBV4-2	TRBJ1-1	.	.	TGTGCCAGCAGCCAAGACTTGGGCAGTAACACTGAAGCTTTCTTT	CASSQDLGSNTEAFF
TRBV9	TRBJ2-7	once	.	TGTGCCAGCAGCCCGCGGATACGGACTGATACCTACGAGCAGTACTTC	CASSPRIRTDTYEQYF
TRBV25-1	TRBJ1-4	many	.	TGTGCCAGCTACGGACTCCTTCATGAAAAACTGTTTTTT	CASYGLLHEKLFF
TRBV12-2	TRBJ2-7	.	.	TGTGCAAGCGGGACAGTACGCTCCTACGAGCAGTACTTC	CASGTVRSYEQYF
TRBV2	TRBJ2-4	.	.	TGTGCCAGCAGTGAGGAGCAAGCCAAAAACATTCAGTACTTC	CASSEEQAKNIQYF
TRBV6-6	TRBJ2-7	.	TRBD1	TGTGCCAGCAGATTACCGGGACAGGGGCGTTTAGGGCAGTACTTC	CASRLPGQGRLGQYF
TRBV6-5	TRBJ1-5	.	.	TGTGCCAGCAGTTACTCGTTTGCGGCGGATCAGCCCCAGCATTTT	CASSYSFAADQPQHF
TRBV2	TRBJ1-2	.	.	TGTGCCAGCAGAGCACCGACTAACTATGGCTACACCTTC	CASRAPTNYGYTF
TRBV6-6	TRBJ2-3	.	TRBD2	TGTGCCAGCAGTTACTTACGTAGCGGGAGTCAAGATACGCAGTATTTT	CASSYLRSGSQDTQYF
TRBV2	TRBJ2-7	once	.	TGTGCCAGCAGTGACAGCAGAGGGAGCCTGGAGCAGTACTTC	CASSDSRGSLEQYF
TRBV9	TRBJ2-7	.	.	TGTGCCAGCAGCGCCCATTACAGTTACGAGCAGTACTTC	CASSAHYSYEQYF
TRBV2	TRBJ1-2	.	.	TGTGCCAGCAGTGACTGGCGGGGCGGGGAGTATGGCTACACCTTC	CASSDWRGGEYGYTF
TRBV5-5	TRBJ1-5	.	.	TGTGCCAGCAGCTTGGTGGTTGTCAGGGTTGGCAATCAGCCCCAGCATTTT	CASSLVVVRVGNQPQHF
TRBV2	TRBJ1-3	.	.	TGTGCCAGCAGTGACCGCAGGGGTGGAAACACCATATATTTT	CASSDRRGGNTIYF
TRBV18	TRBJ2-3	.	.	TGTGCCAGCTCCCCGTACACAGATACGCAGTATTTT	CASSPYTDTQYF
TRBV5-1	TRBJ2-7	.	TRBD1	TGCGCCAGCAGCGGGCACGGGACAGTAGATTACGAGCAGTACTTC	CASSGHGTVDYEQYF
TRBV5-1	TRBJ2-7	few	.	TGCGCCAGCAGCTTGGGTTATGGAGGGTACTACGAGCAGTACTTC	CASSLGYGGYYEQYF
TRBV7-9	TRBJ2-3	.	TRBD2	TGTGCCAGCAGTCTCGGACTAGCGGGTTTAACAGATACGCAGTATTTT	CASSLGLAGLTDTQYF
TRBV19	TRBJ2-1	.	TRBD2	TGTGCCAGTAGTATCCGACTAGCGGGAGGACCCTACAATGAGCAGTTCTTC	CASSIRLAGGPYNEQFF
TRBV27	TRBJ1-1	few	.	TGTGCCAGCCAGGTTAACACTGAAGCTTTCTTT	CASQVNTEAFF
TRBV5-4	TRBJ1-1	.	.	TGTGCCAGCAGCTCCTTTACAGGGTATGGCACTGAAGCTTTCTTT	CASSSFTGYGTEAFF
TRBV27	TRBJ2-1	.	TRBD2	TGTGCCAGCAGTCCCCCACCCCGGCTAGCGGACAACAATGAGCAGTTCTTC	CASSPPPRLADNNEQFF
TRBV11-2	TRBJ2-2	.	.	TGTGCCAGCAGCTTGGGGGGGCCGTACACCGGGGAGCTGTTTTTT	CASSLGGPYTGELFF
TRBV9	TRBJ2-2	.	TRBD2	TGTGCCAGCAGCGTAATAGGTAGCGGGATCTCCGGGGAGCTGTTTTTT	CASSVIGSGISGELFF
TRBV27	TRBJ1-4	.	.	TGTGCCAGCAGTTTTCGGCGGGGGTTTAATGAAAAACTGTTTTTT	CASSFRRGFNEKLFF
TRBV27	TRBJ2-7	.	.	TGTGCCAGCAGTTTATCGTGGCAGGGTTTCTGCGAGCAGTACTTC	CASSLSWQGFCEQYF
TRBV4-1	TRBJ2-1	.	TRBD2	TGCGCCAGCAGCCAAGTCGGGGCTAGCGGGCGGGGGGTTCGCAATGAGCAGTTCTTC	CASSQVGASGRGVRNEQFF
TRBV11-2	TRBJ2-3	.	.	TGTGCCAGCAGCTTCCGGGGAGATACGCAGTATTTT	CASSFRGDTQYF
TRBV27	TRBJ2-5	.	.	TGTGCCAGCAGTTTACACGGGCAAGAGACCCAGTACTTC	CASSLHGQETQYF
TRBV18	TRBJ1-1	.	.	TGTGCCAGCTCACCATCGGGACTTCTCGTGAATGCTTTCTTT	CASSPSGLLVNAFF
TRBV4-1	TRBJ1-2	once	.	TGCGCCAGCAGCCAAAGAATAAGTAGCCCGGGAAACACCTTC	CASSQRISSPGNTF
TRBV6-6	TRBJ1-2	.	.	TGTGCCAGCAGCCCCACCTCCAGGAACTATGGCTACACCTTC	CASSPTSRNYGYTF